This T cell receptor beta chain was sequenced for a study of T cell repertoires in cytomegalovirus infection. In the study overall: Both recently identified HLA-C-restricted and well-studied HLA-B-restricted CMV epitopes were used in the study. In public TCR beta signatures, there were indications of both CMV infection and matching HLA type.

Comments on this clonotype: Its specificity is unknown.

TCRdb used MiXCR to reprocess the reads, holding one entry per CDR3 protein. Of about 700,000 distinct CDR3 sequences in the sample, about 30% were seen once. General study results and limits: HLA-C-restricted CMV-specific TCR beta clonotypes prevailed in the ex vivo response. Summed public TCR beta family frequency identified CMV carriers bearing the relevant HLA.

CDR3 length: 13 amino acids. J lost 9 bases, V lost 3 bases, and 7 bases had no gene match. CDR1 and CDR2 from the germline V gene are DFQATT and SNEGSKA (reference sequence). The receptor's source is a human donor in good health (CMV status not recorded). Some clones in this sample may be carry-over from other donors' samples. The chain couples TRBV20-1 to TRBJ2-1, with 8 nucleotides matching TRBD2. Material: cultured PBMCs, obtained from culture after CMV antigen stimulation. The CDR3 is CSARGREGFEQFF. CDR3 bases: TGCAGTGCTAGGGGACGGGAGGGCTTTGAGCAGTTCTTC.